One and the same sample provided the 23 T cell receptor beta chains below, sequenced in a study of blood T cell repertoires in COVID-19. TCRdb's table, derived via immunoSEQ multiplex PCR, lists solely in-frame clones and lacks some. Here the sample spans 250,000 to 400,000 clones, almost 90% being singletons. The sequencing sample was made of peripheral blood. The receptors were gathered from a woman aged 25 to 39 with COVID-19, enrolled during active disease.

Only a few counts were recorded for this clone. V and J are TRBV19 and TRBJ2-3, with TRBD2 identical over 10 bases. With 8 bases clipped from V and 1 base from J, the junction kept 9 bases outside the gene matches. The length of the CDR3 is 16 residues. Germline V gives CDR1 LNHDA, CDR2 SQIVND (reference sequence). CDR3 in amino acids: CASAPRTSGGTDTQYF. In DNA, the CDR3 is TGTGCCAGTGCCCCTCGAACTAGCGGGGGCACAGATACGCAGTATTTT.

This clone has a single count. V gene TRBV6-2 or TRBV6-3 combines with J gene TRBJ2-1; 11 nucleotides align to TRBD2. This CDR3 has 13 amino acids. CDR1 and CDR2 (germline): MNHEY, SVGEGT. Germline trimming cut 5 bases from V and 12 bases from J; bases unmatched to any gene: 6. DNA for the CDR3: TGTGCCAGCAGTACAGAGCTAGCGGGGGGGCAGTTCTTC. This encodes CASSTELAGGQFF.

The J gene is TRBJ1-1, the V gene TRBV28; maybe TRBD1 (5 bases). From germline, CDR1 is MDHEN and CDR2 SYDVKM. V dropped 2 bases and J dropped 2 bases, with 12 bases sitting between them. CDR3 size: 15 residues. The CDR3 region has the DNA TGTGCCAGCAGTTTAGCCCCGACAGTAAACACTGAAGCTTTCTTT. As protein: CASSLAPTVNTEAFF.

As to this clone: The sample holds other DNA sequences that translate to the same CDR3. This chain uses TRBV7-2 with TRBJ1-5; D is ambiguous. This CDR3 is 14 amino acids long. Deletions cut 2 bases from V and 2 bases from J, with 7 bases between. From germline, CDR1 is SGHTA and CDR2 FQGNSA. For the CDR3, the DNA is TGTGCCAGCAGCTTAACTTTCGGCAATCAGCCCCAGCATTTT. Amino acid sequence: CASSLTFGNQPQHF.

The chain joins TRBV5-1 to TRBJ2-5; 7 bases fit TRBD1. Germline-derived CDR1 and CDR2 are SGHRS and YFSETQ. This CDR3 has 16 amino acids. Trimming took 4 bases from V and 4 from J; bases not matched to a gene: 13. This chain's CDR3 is CASSGDREGPAETQYF. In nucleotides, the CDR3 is TGCGCCAGCAGCGGCGACAGGGAAGGACCCGCAGAGACCCAGTACTTC.

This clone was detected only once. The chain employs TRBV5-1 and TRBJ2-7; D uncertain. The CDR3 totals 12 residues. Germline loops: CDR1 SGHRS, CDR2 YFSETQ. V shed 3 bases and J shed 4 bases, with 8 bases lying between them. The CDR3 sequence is CASSSVPYEQYF. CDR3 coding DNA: TGCGCCAGCAGCTCGGTACCATACGAGCAGTACTTC.

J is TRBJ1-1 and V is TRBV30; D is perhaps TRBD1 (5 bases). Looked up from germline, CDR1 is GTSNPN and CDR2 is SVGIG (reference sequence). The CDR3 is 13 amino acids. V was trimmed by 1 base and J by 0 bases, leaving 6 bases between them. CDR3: CAWSGRVNTEAFF. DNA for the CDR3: TGTGCCTGGAGTGGCAGGGTGAACACTGAAGCTTTCTTT.

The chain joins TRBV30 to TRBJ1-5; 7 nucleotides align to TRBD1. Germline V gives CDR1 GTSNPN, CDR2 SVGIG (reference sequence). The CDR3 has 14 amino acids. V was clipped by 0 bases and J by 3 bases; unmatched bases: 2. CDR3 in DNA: TGTGCCTGGAGTGTAGGGGGCACCAATCAGCCCCAGCATTTT. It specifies CAWSVGGTNQPQHF.

The CDR3 DNA follows: TGTGCCAGCAGCAGGGTTATGAACACTGAAGCTTTCTTT. It specifies CASSRVMNTEAFF. This chain joins TRBV7-9 and TRBJ1-1; D is ambiguous. The CDR3 runs 13 residues. Germline V gene lookup returns CDR1 SEHNR and CDR2 FQNEAQ (reference sequence). The V gene lost 5 bases and the J gene lost 0 bases, with 7 bases spanning the gap.

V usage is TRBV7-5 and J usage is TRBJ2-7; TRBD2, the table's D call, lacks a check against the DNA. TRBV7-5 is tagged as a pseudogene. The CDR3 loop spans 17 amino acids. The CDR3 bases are TGTGTCAGAAGCTTAGCAGTCGGCGGGAGAAGGAACTACGAGCAGTACTTC. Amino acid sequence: CVRSLAVGGRRNYEQYF.

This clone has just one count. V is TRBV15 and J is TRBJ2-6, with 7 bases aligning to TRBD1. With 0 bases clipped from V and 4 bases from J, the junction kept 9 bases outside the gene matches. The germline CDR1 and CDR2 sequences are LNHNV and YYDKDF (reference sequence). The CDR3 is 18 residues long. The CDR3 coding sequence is TGTGCCACCAGCAGAGATGCCAGGGGGAGCAAGGGGGCCAACGTCCTGACTTTC. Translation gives CATSRDARGSKGANVLTF.

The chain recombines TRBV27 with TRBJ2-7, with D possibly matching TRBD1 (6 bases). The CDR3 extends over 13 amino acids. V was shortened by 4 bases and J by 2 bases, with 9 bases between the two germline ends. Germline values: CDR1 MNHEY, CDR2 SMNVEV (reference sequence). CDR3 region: CASSYRVPYEQYF. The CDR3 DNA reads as TGTGCCAGCAGTTACAGGGTACCCTACGAGCAGTACTTC.

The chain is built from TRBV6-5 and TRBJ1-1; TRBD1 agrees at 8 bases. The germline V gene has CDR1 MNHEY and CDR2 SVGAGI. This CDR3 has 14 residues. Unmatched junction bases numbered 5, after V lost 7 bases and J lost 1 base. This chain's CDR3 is CASKRTGPNTEAFF. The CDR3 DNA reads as TGTGCCAGCAAGAGGACAGGGCCGAACACTGAAGCTTTCTTT.

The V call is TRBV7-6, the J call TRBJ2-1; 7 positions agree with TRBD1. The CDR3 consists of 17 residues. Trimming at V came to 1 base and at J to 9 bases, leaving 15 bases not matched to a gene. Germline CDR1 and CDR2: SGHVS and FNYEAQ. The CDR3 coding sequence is TGTGCCAGCAGCTTAGGTTTAAACAGGGGTCCCTCGGGTGAGCAGTTCTTC. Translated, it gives CASSLGLNRGPSGEQFF.

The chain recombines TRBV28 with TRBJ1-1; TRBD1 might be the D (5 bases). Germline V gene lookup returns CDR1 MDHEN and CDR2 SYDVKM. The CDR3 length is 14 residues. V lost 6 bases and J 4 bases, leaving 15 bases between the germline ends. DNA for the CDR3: TGTGCCAGCAGGGAAGCGGGGCGTTTCACTGAAGCTTTCTTT. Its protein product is CASREAGRFTEAFF.

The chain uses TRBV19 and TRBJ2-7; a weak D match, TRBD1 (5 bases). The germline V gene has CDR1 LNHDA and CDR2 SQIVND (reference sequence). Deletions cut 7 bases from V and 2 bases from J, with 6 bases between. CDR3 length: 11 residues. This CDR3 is CASKGAYEQYF. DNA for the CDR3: TGTGCCAGTAAAGGGGCCTACGAGCAGTACTTC.

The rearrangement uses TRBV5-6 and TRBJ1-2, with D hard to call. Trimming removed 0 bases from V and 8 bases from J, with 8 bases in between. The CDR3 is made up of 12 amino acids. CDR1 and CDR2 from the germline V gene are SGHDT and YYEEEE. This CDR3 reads CASSLDLAGYTF. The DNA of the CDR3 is TGTGCCAGCAGCTTGGATTTAGCAGGCTACACCTTC.

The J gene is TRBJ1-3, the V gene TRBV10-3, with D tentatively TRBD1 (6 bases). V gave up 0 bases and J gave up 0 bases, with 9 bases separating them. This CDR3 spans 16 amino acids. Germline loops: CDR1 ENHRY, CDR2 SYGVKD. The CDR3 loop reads CAISESDSHSGNTIYF. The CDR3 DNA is TGTGCCATCAGTGAGTCGGACAGCCACTCTGGAAACACCATATATTTT.

The DNA of the CDR3 is TGCAGTGCTAGTCGCGGGGCCTACGAGCAGTACTTC. Translation: CSASRGAYEQYF. The rearrangement joins TRBV20-1 to TRBJ2-7; TRBD2 is a possible D gene (6 bases). Looked up from germline, CDR1 is DFQATT and CDR2 is SNEGSKA (reference sequence). V was pared by 3 bases and J by 2 bases, with 8 bases between. The CDR3 covers 12 residues.

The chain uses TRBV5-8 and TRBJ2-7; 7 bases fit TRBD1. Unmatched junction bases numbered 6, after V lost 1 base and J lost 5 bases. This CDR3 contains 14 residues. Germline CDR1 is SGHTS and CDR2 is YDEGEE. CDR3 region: CASSLMTGKDEQYF. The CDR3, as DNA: TGTGCCAGCAGCTTGATGACAGGGAAGGACGAGCAGTACTTC.

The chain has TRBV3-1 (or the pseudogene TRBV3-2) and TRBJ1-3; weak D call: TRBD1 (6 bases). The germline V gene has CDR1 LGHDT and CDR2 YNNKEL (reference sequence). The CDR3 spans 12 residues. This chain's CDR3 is CASGATGNTIYF. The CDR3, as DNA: TGTGCTTCAGGGGCTACGGGAAACACCATATATTTT.

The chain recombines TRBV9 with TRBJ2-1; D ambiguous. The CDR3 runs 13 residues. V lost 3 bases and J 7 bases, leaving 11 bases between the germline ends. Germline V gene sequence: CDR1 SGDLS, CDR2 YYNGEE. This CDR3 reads CASSGYLLNEQFF. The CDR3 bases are TGTGCCAGCAGCGGTTATTTACTAAATGAGCAGTTCTTC.

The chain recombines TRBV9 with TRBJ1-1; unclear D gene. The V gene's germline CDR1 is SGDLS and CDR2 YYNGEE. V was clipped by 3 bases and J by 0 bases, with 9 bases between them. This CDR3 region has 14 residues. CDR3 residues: CASSATPMNTEAFF. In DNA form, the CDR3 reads TGTGCCAGCAGCGCAACACCGATGAACACTGAAGCTTTCTTT.